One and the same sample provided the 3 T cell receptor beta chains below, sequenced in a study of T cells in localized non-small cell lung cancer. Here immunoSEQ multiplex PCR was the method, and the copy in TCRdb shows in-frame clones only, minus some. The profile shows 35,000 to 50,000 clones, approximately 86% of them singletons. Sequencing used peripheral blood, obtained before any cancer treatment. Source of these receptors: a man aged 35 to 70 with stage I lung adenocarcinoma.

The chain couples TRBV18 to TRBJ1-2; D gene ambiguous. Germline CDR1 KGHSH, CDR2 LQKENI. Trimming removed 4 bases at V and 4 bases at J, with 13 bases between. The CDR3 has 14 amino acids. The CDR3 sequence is CASSRQELGYGYTF. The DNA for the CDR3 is TGTGCCAGCTCACGGCAGGAGCTGGGCTATGGCTACACCTTC.

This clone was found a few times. The CDR3 sequence: CASSLAGGGQPQHF. The CDR3 DNA reads as TGTGCCAGCAGCTTGGCCGGAGGCGGGCAGCCCCAGCATTTT. The chain has TRBV5-6 and TRBJ1-5; D not resolved. The CDR3 length is 14 residues. Trimming took off 0 bases at V and 7 bases at J, with 11 bases between the two ends. The germline V gene encodes CDR1 SGHDT and CDR2 YYEEEE.

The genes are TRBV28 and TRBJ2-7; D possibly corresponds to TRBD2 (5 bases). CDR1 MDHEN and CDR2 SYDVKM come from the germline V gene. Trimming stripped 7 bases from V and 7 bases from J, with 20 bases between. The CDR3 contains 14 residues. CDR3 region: CASNPAGTVKEQYF. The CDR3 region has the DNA TGTGCCAGCAACCCCGCGGGTACGGTTAAGGAGCAGTACTTC.